The T cell receptor (beta chain) under discussion was sequenced for a study of beta chain features in type 1 diabetes. Study-level findings and limits: Moderately but significantly shorter TCRB CDR3s were found in Type 1 diabetes patients in all four CD4+ subsets.

Trimming took 1 base from V and 7 from J, leaving 16 bases between them. The CDR3 extends over 15 amino acids. Germline CDR1 is LGHNA and CDR2 is YNFKEQ. Only a few counts were recorded for this clone. Antigen: not known. Sequencing targeted expressed TCRB transcripts, as all isolated RNA had been reverse transcribed. TCRdb's copy holds only in-frame clones and misses some; the assay was immunoSEQ multiplex PCR. The profile covers about 48,000 clones, with roughly 39% appearing a single time and 1.4% taken by the ten largest. The rearrangement uses TRBV4-2 and TRBJ2-5; D is undetermined. This receptor was identified in a man under 40 with type 1 diabetes. The sequencing input was Tregs from blood. DNA for the CDR3: TGTGCCAGCAGCCAAGCGGCCCGCCCGGCAGGGACCCAGTACTTC. This translates into CASSQAARPAGTQYF.